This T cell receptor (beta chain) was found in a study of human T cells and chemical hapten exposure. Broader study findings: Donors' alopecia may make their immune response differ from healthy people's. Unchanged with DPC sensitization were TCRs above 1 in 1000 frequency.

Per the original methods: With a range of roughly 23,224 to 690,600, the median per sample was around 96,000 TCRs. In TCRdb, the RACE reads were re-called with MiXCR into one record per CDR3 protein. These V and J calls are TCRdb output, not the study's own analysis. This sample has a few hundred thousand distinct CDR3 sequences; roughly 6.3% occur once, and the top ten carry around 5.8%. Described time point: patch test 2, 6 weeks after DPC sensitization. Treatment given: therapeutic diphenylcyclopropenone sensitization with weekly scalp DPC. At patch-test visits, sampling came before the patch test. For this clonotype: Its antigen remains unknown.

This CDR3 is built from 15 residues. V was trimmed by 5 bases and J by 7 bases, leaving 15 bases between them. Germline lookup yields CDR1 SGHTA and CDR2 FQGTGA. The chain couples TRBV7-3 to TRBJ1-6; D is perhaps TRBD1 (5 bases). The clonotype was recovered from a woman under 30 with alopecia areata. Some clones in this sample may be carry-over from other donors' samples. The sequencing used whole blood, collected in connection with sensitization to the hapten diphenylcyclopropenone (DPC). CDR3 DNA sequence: TGTGCCAGCAGCCCGGGACCCGACGGGAATTCACCCCTCCACTTT. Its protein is CASSPGPDGNSPLHF.